The 2 T cell receptor beta chains presented below share a single source sample, sequenced in a study of CD8 T cells in ankylosing spondylitis. From the 5' RACE reads, TCRdb called clonotypes with MiXCR, one entry per CDR3 protein. Of about 460,000 distinct CDR3 sequences listed, 5.3% were seen once; the top ten hold roughly 3.2%. Which antigens these TCRs recognize remains unknown. Study-level results: There was a TCR beta motif, made of eight highly homologous variants, that appeared characteristic of ankylosing spondylitis blood.

Sample: blood, either unsorted or a sorted T cell fraction (not recorded which). The receptor set was obtained from a male donor with ankylosing spondylitis.

The sample holds a few counts of this clonotype. J is TRBJ1-1 and V is TRBV28; D is undetermined. Germline-derived CDR1 and CDR2 are MDHEN and SYDVKM. With 7 bases removed from V and 9 bases from J, the gap between germline ends came to 12 bases. The CDR3 is 11 amino acids. CDR3: CASTTPTKAFF. The CDR3 bases are TGTGCCAGCACCACTCCGACCAAAGCTTTCTTT.

The V and J genes are TRBV3-1 and TRBJ2-1, with D maybe TRBD2 (5 bases). The V and J ends lost 4 bases and 1 base respectively, with 17 bases between them. The CDR3 runs 17 residues. The germline CDR1 and CDR2 sequences are LGHDT and YNNKEL (reference sequence). CDR3 sequence (DNA): TGTGCCAGCAGCCTCGACCGGGGATACCAGTCCTACAATGAGCAGTTCTTC. It is translated as CASSLDRGYQSYNEQFF.